This T cell receptor beta chain originates from a study of blood T cell repertoires in COVID-19. Data came from immunoSEQ multiplex PCR; TCRdb stores just in-frame clones and leaves some out. The data show tens of thousands of clones, about 87% seen once. Germline-derived CDR1 and CDR2 are SGHTA and FQGTGA. The CDR3 totals 14 residues. V gave up 6 bases and J gave up 0 bases; unmatched junction bases: 2. This chain uses TRBV7-3 with TRBJ2-3; TRBD1 matches 8 bases. The material sequenced was peripheral blood. The source is a man aged 45-65 years with active COVID-19. The CDR3 loop reads CASRDRASTDTQYF. The CDR3 coding sequence is TGTGCCAGCAGGGACAGGGCGAGCACAGATACGCAGTATTTT.